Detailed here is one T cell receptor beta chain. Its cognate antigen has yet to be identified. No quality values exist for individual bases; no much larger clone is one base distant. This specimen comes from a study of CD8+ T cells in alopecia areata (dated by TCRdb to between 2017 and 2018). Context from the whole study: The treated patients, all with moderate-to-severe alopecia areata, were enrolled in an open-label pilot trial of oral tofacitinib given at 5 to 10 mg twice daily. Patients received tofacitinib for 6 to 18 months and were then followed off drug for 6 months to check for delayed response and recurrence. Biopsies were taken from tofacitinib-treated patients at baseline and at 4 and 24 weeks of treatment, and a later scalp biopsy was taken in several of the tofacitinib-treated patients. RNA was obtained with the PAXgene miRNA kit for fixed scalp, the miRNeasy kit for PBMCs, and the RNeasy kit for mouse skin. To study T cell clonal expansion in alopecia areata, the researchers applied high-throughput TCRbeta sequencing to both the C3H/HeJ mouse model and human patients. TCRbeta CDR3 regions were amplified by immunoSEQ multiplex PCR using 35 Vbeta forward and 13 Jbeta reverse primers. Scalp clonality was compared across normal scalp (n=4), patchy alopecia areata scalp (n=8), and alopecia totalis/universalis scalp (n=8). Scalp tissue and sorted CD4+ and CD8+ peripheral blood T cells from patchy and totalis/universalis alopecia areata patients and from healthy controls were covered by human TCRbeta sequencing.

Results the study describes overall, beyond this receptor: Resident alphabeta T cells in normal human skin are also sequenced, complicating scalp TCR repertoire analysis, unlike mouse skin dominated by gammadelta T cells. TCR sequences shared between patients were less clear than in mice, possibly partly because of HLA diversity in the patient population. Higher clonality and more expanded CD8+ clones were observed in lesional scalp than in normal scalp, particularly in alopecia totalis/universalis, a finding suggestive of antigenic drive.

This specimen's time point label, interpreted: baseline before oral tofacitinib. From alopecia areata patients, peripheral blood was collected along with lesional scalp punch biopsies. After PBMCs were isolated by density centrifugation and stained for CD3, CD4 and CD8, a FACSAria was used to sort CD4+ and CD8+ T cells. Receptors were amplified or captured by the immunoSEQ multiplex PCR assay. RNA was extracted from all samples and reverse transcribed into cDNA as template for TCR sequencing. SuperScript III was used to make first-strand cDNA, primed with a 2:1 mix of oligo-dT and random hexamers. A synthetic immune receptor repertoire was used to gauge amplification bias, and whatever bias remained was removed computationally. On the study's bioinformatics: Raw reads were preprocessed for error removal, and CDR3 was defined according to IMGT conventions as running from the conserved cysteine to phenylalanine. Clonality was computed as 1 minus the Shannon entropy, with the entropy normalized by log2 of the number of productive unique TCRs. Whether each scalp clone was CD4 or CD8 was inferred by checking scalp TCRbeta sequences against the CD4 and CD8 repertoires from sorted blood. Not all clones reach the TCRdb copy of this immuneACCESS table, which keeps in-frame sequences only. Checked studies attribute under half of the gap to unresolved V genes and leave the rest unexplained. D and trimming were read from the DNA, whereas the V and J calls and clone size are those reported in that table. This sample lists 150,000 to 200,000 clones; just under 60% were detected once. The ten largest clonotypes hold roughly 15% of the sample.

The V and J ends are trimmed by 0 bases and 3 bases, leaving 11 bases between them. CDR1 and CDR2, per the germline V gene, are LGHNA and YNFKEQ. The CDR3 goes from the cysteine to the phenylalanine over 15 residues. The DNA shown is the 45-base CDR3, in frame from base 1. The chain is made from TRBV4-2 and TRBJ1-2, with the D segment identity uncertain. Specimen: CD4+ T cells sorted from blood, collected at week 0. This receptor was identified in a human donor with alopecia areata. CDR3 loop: CASSQEATVDYGYTF. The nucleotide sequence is TGTGCCAGCAGCCAAGAAGCTACAGTGGACTATGGCTACACCTTC.